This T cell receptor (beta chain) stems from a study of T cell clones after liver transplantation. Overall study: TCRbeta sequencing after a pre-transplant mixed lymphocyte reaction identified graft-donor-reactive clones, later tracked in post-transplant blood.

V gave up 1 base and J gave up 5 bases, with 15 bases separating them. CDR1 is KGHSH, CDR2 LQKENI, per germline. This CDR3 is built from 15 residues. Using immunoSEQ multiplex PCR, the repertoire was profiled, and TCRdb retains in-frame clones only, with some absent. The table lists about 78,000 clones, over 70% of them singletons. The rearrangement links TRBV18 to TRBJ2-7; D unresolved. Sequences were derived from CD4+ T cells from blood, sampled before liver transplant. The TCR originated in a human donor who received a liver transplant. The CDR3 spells CASSPQGSRVNEQYF. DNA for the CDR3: TGTGCCAGCTCACCACAGGGCTCCCGGGTCAACGAGCAGTACTTC. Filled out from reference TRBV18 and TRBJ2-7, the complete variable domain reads NAGVMQNPRHLVRRRGQEARLRCSPMKGHSHVYWYRQLPEEGLKFMVYLQKENIIDESGMPKERFSAEFPKEGPSILRIQQVVRGDSAAYFCASSPQGSRVNEQYFGPGTRLTVT.